A single sample is the source of the 10 T cell receptor beta chains below, sequenced in a study of spatial heterogeneity in lung cancer. MiXCR was run by TCRdb on the 5' RACE reads, yielding one entry per CDR3 protein. In the table there are tens of thousands of distinct CDR3 sequences, nearly 9% of which are singletons. Time point of the sample: blood at routine non-recurrence follow-up after resection. Sequencing used PBMCs, obtained at follow-up. The receptors were gathered from a female donor with early-stage non-small cell lung cancer.

This clonotype was recorded at least ten times. This chain joins TRBV2 and TRBJ2-1, with TRBD1 identical over 10 bases. Germline V gives CDR1 SNHLY, CDR2 FYNNEI. The CDR3 totals 15 residues. Trimming at V came to 10 bases and at J to 6 bases, leaving 12 bases not matched to a gene. In DNA, the CDR3 is TGTGCCACTGCAGGGTGGACAGGGGGTTTCAATGAGCAGTTCTTC. The encoded protein is CATAGWTGGFNEQFF.

This clonotype was counted at least ten times. This sequence joins TRBV20-1 and TRBJ2-7, with 9 positions matching TRBD1. The germline CDR1 and CDR2 sequences are DFQATT and SNEGSKA (reference sequence). The V segment lost 6 bases and the J segment 2 bases; nucleotides outside the gene matches: 8. This CDR3 contains 14 residues. The CDR3 DNA reads as TGCAGTGCCTCCTCCGGGACAGGGACCTACGAGCAGTACTTC. Protein sequence: CSASSGTGTYEQYF.

This clonotype came up many times. The CDR3 bases are TGCGCCAGCAGTGACTCCGGGGCCCACAATGAGCAGTTCTTC. Amino acid sequence: CASSDSGAHNEQFF. The chain couples TRBV10-1 to TRBJ2-1; tentatively, D is TRBD1 or TRBD2 (5 bases each). The CDR3 is 14 amino acids. V lost 3 bases to trimming and J lost 5 bases, with 11 bases between them. In germline, CDR1 is WNHNN, CDR2 SYGVQD (reference sequence).

This clonotype was seen many times. The chain combines TRBV7-9 with TRBJ2-1; D could derive from TRBD1 or TRBD2 (6 bases each). The germline V gene encodes CDR1 SEHNR and CDR2 FQNEAQ (reference sequence). The CDR3 consists of 17 residues. The germline V and J ends were trimmed by 4 bases and 1 base, with 17 bases remaining between them. The CDR3 DNA sequence: TGTGCCAGCAGCTCCCCCGCGACTAGGGGGTCCTACAATGAGCAGTTCTTC. It codes for CASSSPATRGSYNEQFF. Full variable domain (remainder filled in from reference TRBV7-9 and TRBJ2-1): DTGVSQNPRHKITKRGQNVTFRCDPISEHNRLYWYRQTLGQGPEFLTYFQNEAQLEKSRLLSDRFSAERPKGSFSTLEIQRTEQGDSAMYLCASSSPATRGSYNEQFFGPGTRLTVL.

This clonotype was recorded a few times. The chain couples TRBV7-9 to TRBJ1-1; 9 bases are a match to TRBD1. CDR1 and CDR2 (germline): SEHNR, FQNEAQ (reference sequence). The CDR3 has 14 amino acids. J was trimmed by 5 bases and V by 8 bases; bases with no gene match: 9. The CDR3: CASSRPDRGTEAFF. The CDR3 DNA follows: TGTGCCAGCTCAAGACCCGACAGGGGGACTGAAGCTTTCTTT.

There are a few counts of this clonotype. The chain has TRBV10-3 and TRBJ2-3, with 12 bases identical to TRBD1. The CDR3 length is 17 residues. In germline, CDR1 is ENHRY, CDR2 SYGVKD. After removal of 4 bases from V and 4 bases from J, the junction contained 9 bases not matched to a gene. The CDR3 region has the DNA TGTGCCATCAGTGCAGGTCGGGGACAGGGGGCCTCAGATACGCAGTATTTT. Protein product: CAISAGRGQGASDTQYF.

In its sample, this clonotype was seen many times. The chain is built from TRBV3-1 and TRBJ2-1; TRBD2 aligns across 10 bases. V lost 0 bases, J lost 6 bases, and 5 bases stayed unmatched. Germline CDR1 and CDR2: LGHDT and YNNKEL (reference sequence). The CDR3 has 16 amino acids. CDR3 in amino acids: CASSQEAGGSINEQFF. Written as DNA, the CDR3 is TGTGCCAGCAGCCAAGAAGCGGGAGGGAGTATCAATGAGCAGTTCTTC.

This clonotype was seen many times. This chain's CDR3 is CASSHGLAGSPEQFF. DNA for the CDR3: TGTGCCAGCAGTCACGGACTAGCGGGAAGTCCTGAGCAGTTCTTC. The chain joins TRBV3-1 to TRBJ2-1; TRBD2 agrees at 12 bases. The CDR3 spans 15 residues. With V trimmed by 6 bases and J by 9 bases, 9 bases remained unmatched. CDR1 and CDR2 from the germline V gene are LGHDT and YNNKEL (reference sequence).

The chain joins TRBV6-1 to TRBJ2-2; TRBD1 is a possible D gene (5 bases). The CDR3 length is 14 residues. The germline V and J ends were trimmed by 5 bases and 8 bases, with 15 bases remaining between them. Germline loops: CDR1 MNHNS, CDR2 SASEGT. CDR3 in DNA: TGTGCCAGCAGTCCCCAGGGCGGCAATGGGGAGCTGTTTTTT. Translating gives CASSPQGGNGELFF.

The chain couples TRBV29-1 to TRBJ1-1; D remains ambiguous. The germline V and J ends were trimmed by 4 bases and 2 bases, with 11 bases remaining between them. Germline lookup yields CDR1 SQVTM and CDR2 ANQGSEA. The CDR3 has 13 amino acids. CDR3 DNA sequence: TGCAGCGTTGCACTGGGAGGAAACACTGAAGCTTTCTTT. Translated: CSVALGGNTEAFF.